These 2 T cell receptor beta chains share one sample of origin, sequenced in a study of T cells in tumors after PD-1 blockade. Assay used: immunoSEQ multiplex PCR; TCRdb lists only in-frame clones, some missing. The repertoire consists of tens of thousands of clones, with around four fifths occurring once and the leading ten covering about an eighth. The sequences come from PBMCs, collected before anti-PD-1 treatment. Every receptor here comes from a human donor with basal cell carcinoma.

CDR3 residues: CASSLLLAGLSKETQYF. CDR3 DNA: TGTGCCAGCAGCTTACTCCTAGCGGGGCTTTCTAAAGAGACCCAGTACTTC. The chain is built from TRBV5-8 and TRBJ2-5, with 9 bases identical to TRBD2. This CDR3 is 17 amino acids long. The germline V gene encodes CDR1 SGHTS and CDR2 YDEGEE. V lost 2 bases to trimming and J lost 3 bases; unmatched junction nucleotides: 11.

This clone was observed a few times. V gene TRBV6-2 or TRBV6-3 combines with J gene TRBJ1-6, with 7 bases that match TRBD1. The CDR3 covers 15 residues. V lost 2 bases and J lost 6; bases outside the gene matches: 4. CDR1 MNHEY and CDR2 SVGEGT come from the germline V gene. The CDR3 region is CASSYEGQTNSPLHF. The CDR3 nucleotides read TGTGCCAGCAGTTACGAGGGACAGACTAATTCACCCCTCCACTTT.